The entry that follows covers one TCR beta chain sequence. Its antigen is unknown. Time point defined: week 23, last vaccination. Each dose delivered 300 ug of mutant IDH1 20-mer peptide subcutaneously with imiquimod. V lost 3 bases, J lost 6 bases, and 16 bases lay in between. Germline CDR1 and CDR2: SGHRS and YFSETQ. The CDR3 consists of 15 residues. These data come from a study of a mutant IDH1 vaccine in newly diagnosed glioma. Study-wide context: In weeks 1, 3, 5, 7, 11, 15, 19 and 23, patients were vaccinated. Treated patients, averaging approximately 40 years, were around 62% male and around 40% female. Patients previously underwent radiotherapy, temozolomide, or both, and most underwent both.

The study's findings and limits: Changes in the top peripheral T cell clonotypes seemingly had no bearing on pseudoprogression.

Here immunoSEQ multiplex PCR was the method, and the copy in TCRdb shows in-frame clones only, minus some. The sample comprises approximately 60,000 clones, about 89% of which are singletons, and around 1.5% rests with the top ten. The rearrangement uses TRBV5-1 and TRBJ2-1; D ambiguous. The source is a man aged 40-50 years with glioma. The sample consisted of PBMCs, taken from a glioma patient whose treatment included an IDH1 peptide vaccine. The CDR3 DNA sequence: TGCGCCAGCAGCTCACTTCTTCCGGCCGGCAATGAGCAGTTCTTC. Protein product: CASSSLLPAGNEQFF. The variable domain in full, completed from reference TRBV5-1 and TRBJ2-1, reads KAGVTQTPRYLIKTRGQQVTLSCSPISGHRSVSWYQQTPGQGLQFLFEYFSETQRNKGNFPGRFSGRQFSNSRSEMNVSTLELGDSALYLCASSSLLPAGNEQFFGPGTRLTVL.